This section outlines one T cell receptor beta chain sequence together with its context. The antigen is not known. One end of the junction fails to match germline, which may point to a read error. This sample was taken from a study of CD8+CD57+ T cells in acquired aplastic anemia. Overall study: There were roughly 9.8 million reads, on average, for CD4+ cells from healthy donors. Study outcomes and limitations: Both patients and controls carried the same twenty-nine CD8+ CDR3 sequences.

This CDR3 contains 15 residues. The germline CDR1 and CDR2 sequences are KGHSH and LQKENI. TCR beta VDJ and CDR3 profiling used genomic DNA as template. TCRdb re-derived calls from the reads in MiXCR, one entry per CDR3 protein. The sample carries roughly 130,000 distinct CDR3 sequences, 48% recorded once. This clonotype was obtained from a human donor in good health, serving as a control. Input material: sorted CD4+, CD8+, or CD8+CD57+ T cells (not recorded which) from PBMCs. J is TRBJ2-1 and V is TRBV18, with no clear D. The CDR3 protein is CASSPLLDSYNKQFF. The CDR3 DNA reads TGTGCCAGCTCACCACTCCTAGACTCCTACAATAAGCAGTTCTTC.